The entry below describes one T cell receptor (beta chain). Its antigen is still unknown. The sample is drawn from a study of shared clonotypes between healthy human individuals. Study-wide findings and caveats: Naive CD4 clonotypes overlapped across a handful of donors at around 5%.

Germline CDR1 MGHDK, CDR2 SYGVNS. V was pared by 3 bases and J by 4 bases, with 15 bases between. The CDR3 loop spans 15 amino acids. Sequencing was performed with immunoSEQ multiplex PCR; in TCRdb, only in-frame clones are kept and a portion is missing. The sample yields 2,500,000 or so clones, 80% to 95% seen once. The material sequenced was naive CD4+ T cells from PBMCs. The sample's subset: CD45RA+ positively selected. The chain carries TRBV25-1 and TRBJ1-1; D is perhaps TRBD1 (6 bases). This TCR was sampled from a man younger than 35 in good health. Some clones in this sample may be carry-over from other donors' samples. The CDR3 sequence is CASSDSGAGSTEAFF. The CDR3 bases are TGTGCCAGCAGTGACTCAGGGGCGGGAAGCACTGAAGCTTTCTTT.